These T cell receptor beta chains were read from a single sample in a study of cytomegalovirus exposure and HLA in healthy donors. Using immunoSEQ multiplex PCR, the repertoire was profiled, and TCRdb retains in-frame clones only, with some absent. The data hold 100,000 or so clones, with approximately 78% observed a single time. The sequencing input was PBMCs. The receptors derive from a man aged 35-49 years in good health and CMV-seronegative. CDR3s include the opening cysteine and the closing phenylalanine or tryptophan. D genes are given only for firm matches. Clone size is given for some rows only: seen once, a few or many times, or a class if the clone is expanded.

TRBJ2-7 TRBV10-2 . TRBD2 TGCGCCAGCAGTGAGTCGCGGGGGGGCTTCGGTTACGAGCAGTACTTC CASSESRGGFGYEQYF
TRBJ2-3 TRBV5-1 once TRBD2 TGCGCCAGCAGCTCCACTAGCGGAACTACAGATACGCAGTATTTT CASSSTSGTTDTQYF
TRBJ1-6 TRBV13 few . TGTGCCAGCAGCTTCAGGGGTAGCTCCTATAATTCACCCCTCCACTTT CASSFRGSSYNSPLHF
TRBJ1-5 TRBV10-3 once TRBD1 TGTGCCATCAGTGATACAGGGGCCTTAGGGACTCAGCCCCAGCATTTT CAISDTGALGTQPQHF
TRBJ1-2 TRBV5-5 once TRBD1 TGTGCCAGCAGCCAGGGACAGGGGAACTATGGCTACACCTTC CASSQGQGNYGYTF
TRBJ1-5 TRBV5-5 once TRBD1 TGTGCCAGCAGCCATCCTACGACAGGGGAGAATCAGCCCCAGCATTTT CASSHPTTGENQPQHF
TRBJ1-5 TRBV15 . TRBD1 TGTGCCACCAGCAGACCAACAGGGGGAAGTCAGCCCCAGCATTTT CATSRPTGGSQPQHF
TRBJ1-2 TRBV6-4 . TRBD1 TGTGCCAGCAGTCCGGACAGGGTTCAGGGTGGCTACACCTTC CASSPDRVQGGYTF
TRBJ1-1 TRBV11-3 once . TGTGCCAGCAGCTTTGCCGGAGGGGTGCTCGCGCACACTGAAGCTTTCTTT CASSFAGGVLAHTEAFF
TRBJ2-7 TRBV9 . TRBD2 TGTGCCAGCAGCGTAGAAACTAGCGGGAGACCCTACGAGCAGTACTTC CASSVETSGRPYEQYF
TRBJ1-5 TRBV19 . TRBD1 TGTGCCAGTAGTCTAGGGACAGGGGCCAATCAGCCCCAGCATTTT CASSLGTGANQPQHF
TRBJ1-6 TRBV7-2 . TRBD1 TGTGCCAGCAGCGCTGACAGGGCGTATAATTCACCCCTCCACTTT CASSADRAYNSPLHF
TRBJ2-5 TRBV5-1 . TRBD2 TGCGCCAGCAGCTTTGGACTAGCGGGGGGACAACAAGAGACCCAGTACTTC CASSFGLAGGQQETQYF
TRBJ2-3 TRBV14 . . TGTGCCAGCAGCCAAACACTAGTAGATACGCAGTATTTT CASSQTLVDTQYF
TRBJ2-5 TRBV5-1 . TRBD2 TGCGCCAGCAGCCCGGGACTAGCGGAGACCCAGTACTTC CASSPGLAETQYF
TRBJ1-2 TRBV30 . . TGTGCCTGGAGTCCGGGGAATGGCTACACCTTC CAWSPGNGYTF
TRBJ2-3 TRBV5-6 . . TGTGCCAGCATCCTTCGGGGGGCGAACACAGATACGCAGTATTTT CASILRGANTDTQYF
TRBJ1-1 TRBV10-3 . . TGTGCCATCAGGGGGAGCCAAGGTCCTAACACTGAAGCTTTCTTT CAIRGSQGPNTEAFF
TRBJ2-3 TRBV7-9 . . TGTGCCAGCAGCACGGGACCCAGGGGTCCCACAGATACGCAGTATTTT CASSTGPRGPTDTQYF
TRBJ1-1 TRBV7-9 . . TGTGCCAGCAGCCCCTCCGGACAGATTGAAGCTTTCTTT CASSPSGQIEAFF
TRBJ1-3 TRBV4-2 . TRBD1 TGTGCCAGCAGCCTGGGGACAGGGTCGAGCTCTGGAAACACCATATATTTT CASSLGTGSSSGNTIYF
TRBJ2-2 TRBV30 . TRBD2 TGTGCCTGGATGCCGGGGGGCACCGGGGAGCTGTTTTTT CAWMPGGTGELFF
TRBJ1-3 TRBV5-5 . . TGTGCCAGCAGCCAACAGCCGGGACAACGCTCTGGAAACACCATATATTTT CASSQQPGQRSGNTIYF
TRBJ2-5 TRBV6-6 . TRBD1 TGTGCCAGCAGAACGACAGGGGGCGCGGGGGAGACCCAGTACTTC CASRTTGGAGETQYF
TRBJ1-1 TRBV18 few . TGTGCCAGCTCACCCCTTCAGGGGAACACTGAAGCTTTCTTT CASSPLQGNTEAFF
TRBJ1-1 TRBV19 . . TGTGCCAGTAGTACTCGACAGGACCACACTGAAGCTTTCTTT CASSTRQDHTEAFF
TRBJ2-1 TRBV7-8 . TRBD2 TGTGCCAGCCGGGGCGGGGGAAACAATGAGCAGTTCTTC CASRGGGNNEQFF
TRBJ1-4 TRBV12-2 . . TGTGCAAGTCATTCCGTCGGAAAACTGTTTTTT CASHSVGKLFF
TRBJ2-2 TRBV29-1 . . TGCAGCGTCTACGGAGGGGCCGGGGAGCTGTTTTTT CSVYGGAGELFF
TRBJ1-6 TRBV6-1 . . TGTGCCAGCAGTGACGCGGTCTCCTATAATTCACCCCTCCACTTT CASSDAVSYNSPLHF
TRBJ2-7 TRBV4-1 . TRBD1 TGCGCCAGCAGCCGAAACAGGGGGATCTACGAGCAGTACTTC CASSRNRGIYEQYF
TRBJ1-1 TRBV9 once . TGTGCCAGCAGCGTAGATCCGGGGGGTGCGACTGAAGCTTTCTTT CASSVDPGGATEAFF
TRBJ2-7 TRBV6-1 . TRBD1 TGTGCCAGCAGGGGACAGGTCGGGCCCTACGAGCAGTACTTC CASRGQVGPYEQYF
TRBJ2-3 TRBV19 . . TGTGCCAGTAGTATAGTCGGGGGAAGCACAGATACGCAGTATTTT CASSIVGGSTDTQYF
TRBJ1-1 TRBV5-1 . . TGCGCCAGCAGCTTGGTGTCACAGGGTGATGATCGCGCTTTCTTT CASSLVSQGDDRAFF